The 29 T cell receptor beta chains below were found in one sample sequenced in a study of cytomegalovirus exposure and HLA in healthy donors. 60 Vbeta and 13 Jbeta primers were used in PCR. Profiling relied on immunoSEQ multiplex PCR, and the TCRdb table lists in-frame clones only, not all of them. In the table there are some 180,000 clones, 77% of which are singletons. The sequencing input was PBMCs. These receptor sequences come from a man aged 18 to 30 in good health and CMV-seronegative.

This clone showed up just a few times. The chain employs TRBV15 and TRBJ2-7; 9 bases are shared with TRBD2. Trimming at V came to 0 bases and at J to 2 bases, leaving 11 bases not matched to a gene. In germline, CDR1 is LNHNV, CDR2 YYDKDF (reference sequence). The CDR3 loop spans 18 amino acids. As DNA, the CDR3 is TGTGCCACCAGCAGAGAGTACCCGACTAGCGGTGATGCCTACGAGCAGTACTTC. Its protein is CATSREYPTSGDAYEQYF.

The table lists this clone with a few counts. The chain recombines TRBV18 with TRBJ1-1, with D possibly being TRBD1 (6 bases). Germline assignment: CDR1 KGHSH and CDR2 LQKENI. The CDR3 is 15 amino acids. V lost 5 bases to trimming and J lost 1 base, with 14 bases between them. The CDR3 is CASSKIPTGNTEAFF. The CDR3 coding sequence is TGTGCCAGCTCAAAAATACCGACAGGGAACACTGAAGCTTTCTTT.

This clone was observed a single time. The V gene is TRBV29-1, the J gene TRBJ2-7; D possibly corresponds to TRBD2 (7 bases). V lost 4 bases and J lost 3, with 16 bases in between. This CDR3 is 14 amino acids long. The V gene's germline CDR1 is SQVTM and CDR2 ANQGSEA. The DNA for the CDR3 is TGCAGCGTTGGCGAGGGGGGGACCAGCTACGAGCAGTACTTC. It yields the protein CSVGEGGTSYEQYF.

The sample holds a few counts of this clone. This sequence joins TRBV4-1 and TRBJ1-2; tentative D call: TRBD1 (6 bases). Germline CDR1 is MGHRA and CDR2 is YSYEKL. The CDR3 is 13 residues long. The V end was cut by 0 bases, the J end by 6 bases, with 8 bases between. The CDR3 nucleotides are TGCGCCAGCAGCCAAGATCCAGGGGATGGCTACACCTTC. It codes for CASSQDPGDGYTF.

This clone has just one count. This chain uses TRBV2 with TRBJ2-7, with 11 bases identical to TRBD2. V lost 3 bases, J lost 4 bases, and 2 bases stayed unmatched. The V gene's germline CDR1 is SNHLY and CDR2 FYNNEI. The CDR3 contains 14 residues. DNA of the CDR3: TGTGCCAGCAGTGACCTAGCGGGAGGTTACGAGCAGTACTTC. This translates into CASSDLAGGYEQYF.

J is TRBJ2-4 and V is TRBV7-2; no clear D gene. The CDR3 consists of 12 residues. V lost 5 bases and J 4 bases, leaving 6 bases between the germline ends. The germline V gene encodes CDR1 SGHTA and CDR2 FQGNSA. The CDR3 DNA follows: TGTGCCAGCAGCCAAACAAAAAACATTCAGTACTTC. Translation gives CASSQTKNIQYF. The full variable domain, completed using reference TRBV7-2 and TRBJ2-4, is GAGVSQSPSNKVTEKGKDVELRCDPISGHTALYWYRQSLGQGLEFLIYFQGNSAPDKSGLPSDRFSAERTGGSVSTLTIQRTQQEDSAVYLCASSQTKNIQYFGAGTRLSVL.

The rearrangement joins TRBV11-2 to TRBJ2-7, with 10 bases identical to TRBD1. V was pared by 2 bases and J by 2 bases, with 6 bases of the junction left unmatched. Germline-derived CDR1 and CDR2 are SGHAT and FQNNGV. The CDR3 covers 16 residues. The CDR3 here is CASSLPDRGGTYEQYF. The CDR3 DNA reads TGTGCCAGCAGCTTACCGGACAGGGGGGGGACCTACGAGCAGTACTTC.

This sequence joins TRBV30 and TRBJ2-1, with D tentatively TRBD2 (6 bases). CDR3 size: 16 residues. V was cut by 5 bases and J by 4 bases, with 21 bases left in between. CDR1 and CDR2 from the germline V gene are GTSNPN and SVGIG (reference sequence). The CDR3 sequence is CAWGPRGLAPYNEQFF. The CDR3 DNA sequence: TGTGCCTGGGGACCCCGCGGGCTAGCGCCTTACAATGAGCAGTTCTTC.

V is TRBV9 and J is TRBJ2-4; TRBD2 matches at 8 bases. Germline CDR1 reads SGDLS; CDR2 reads YYNGEE. V shed 4 bases and J 0 bases; nucleotides not matched to a gene: 15. This CDR3 has 19 amino acids. The CDR3: CASSPVPGGGPLAKNIQYF. The CDR3 DNA reads TGTGCCAGCAGCCCCGTACCAGGCGGGGGGCCTCTAGCCAAAAACATTCAGTACTTC.

Concerning this clone: The sample carries other DNA sequences with the same CDR3. The chain has TRBV9 and TRBJ1-2, with D possibly being TRBD1 (5 bases). V lost 2 bases and J lost 6, with 11 bases in between. The germline V gene has CDR1 SGDLS and CDR2 YYNGEE. CDR3 length: 13 residues. The CDR3 coding sequence is TGTGCCAGCAGCGTGGGGCAGGTCCATGGCTACACCTTC. It encodes CASSVGQVHGYTF.

This clone appeared a few times. The V gene is TRBV4-2, the J gene TRBJ1-3; D call uncertain. Germline V gives CDR1 LGHNA, CDR2 YNFKEQ. CDR3 length: 14 amino acids. Trimming left V 0 bases short and J 0 bases short, with 3 bases between. CDR3 residues: CASSQDNSGNTIYF. The CDR3 DNA is TGTGCCAGCAGCCAAGACAACTCTGGAAACACCATATATTTT.

The chain has TRBV27 and TRBJ1-4; D gene unclear. This CDR3 has 14 amino acids. The V gene lost 2 bases and the J gene lost 8 bases, with 12 bases spanning the gap. Germline assignment: CDR1 MNHEY and CDR2 SMNVEV (reference sequence). CDR3 in amino acids: CASSLVSSREKLFF. The CDR3 nucleotides are TGTGCCAGCAGTTTAGTCAGTTCGAGGGAAAAACTGTTTTTT.

This clone has just a few counts. The CDR3 coding sequence is TGTGCCAGCTCACCCCTCTCAGGACAGGGGCGTTCACCCGGGGAGCTGTTTTTT. This gives the protein CASSPLSGQGRSPGELFF. The V call is TRBV18, the J call TRBJ2-2; TRBD1 agrees at 9 bases. The CDR3 extends over 18 amino acids. CDR1 and CDR2 from the germline V gene are KGHSH and LQKENI. The V and J ends lost 3 bases and 6 bases, in that order; junction bases with no gene match: 14.

The J gene is TRBJ1-2, the V gene TRBV4-3, with 7 bases fitting TRBD1. Trimming took 0 bases from V and 0 from J; bases not matched to a gene: 16. Germline assignment: CDR1 LGHNA and CDR2 YSLEER. The CDR3 is made up of 20 amino acids. The CDR3: CASSQDAIGGRGASNYGYTF. DNA of the CDR3: TGCGCCAGCAGCCAAGATGCGATAGGGGGCAGGGGGGCTTCTAACTATGGCTACACCTTC.

The rearrangement uses TRBV19 and TRBJ1-3; D not certain. The CDR3 is made up of 14 amino acids. V was clipped by 1 base and J by 4 bases, with 8 bases between them. Germline V CDR1 and CDR2: LNHDA, SQIVND (reference sequence). The CDR3 is CASSIVGKGNTIYF. As DNA, the CDR3 is TGTGCCAGTAGTATAGTTGGCAAAGGAAACACCATATATTTT.

The V call is TRBV9, the J call TRBJ2-3; possible D gene TRBD1, 6 bases. In germline, CDR1 is SGDLS, CDR2 YYNGEE. Trimming left V 0 bases short and J 5 bases short, with 16 bases between. This CDR3 comprises 16 residues. CDR3 nucleotides: TGTGCCAGCAGCGTAGGGACAGTTCCAGAGCAAGATACGCAGTATTTT. Encoded protein: CASSVGTVPEQDTQYF.

Only one count was recorded for this clone. J is TRBJ1-4 and V is TRBV27, with TRBD1 matching over 9 bases. V shed 6 bases and J 5 bases; nucleotides not matched to a gene: 7. Germline values: CDR1 MNHEY, CDR2 SMNVEV (reference sequence). This CDR3 has 15 residues. The CDR3 here is CASRHTGGTNEKLFF. CDR3 DNA: TGTGCCAGCAGACATACAGGGGGCACGAATGAAAAACTGTTTTTT.

The chain is built from TRBV30 and TRBJ1-1; unclear D gene. The CDR3 is made up of 13 amino acids. CDR1 and CDR2 from the germline V gene are GTSNPN and SVGIG (reference sequence). V dropped 3 bases and J dropped 2 bases, with 10 bases sitting between them. CDR3 DNA: TGTGCCTGGAGCATTGGCGGAAACACTGAAGCTTTCTTT. It yields the protein CAWSIGGNTEAFF.

The gene calls are TRBV27 and TRBJ2-3; TRBD2 aligns across 11 bases. Germline V gene lookup returns CDR1 MNHEY and CDR2 SMNVEV (reference sequence). The CDR3 spans 15 residues. The V gene end was trimmed by 7 bases and the J gene end by 5 bases; junction bases not matched to a gene: 8. DNA for the CDR3: TGTGCCAGCAAACTAGCGGGAGTATTTGAAGATACGCAGTATTTT. Translated, it gives CASKLAGVFEDTQYF.

This sequence joins TRBV10-2 and TRBJ1-1, with 8 bases fitting TRBD1. Germline CDR1 is WSHSY and CDR2 is SAAADI. The CDR3 is made up of 15 amino acids. The trim removed 3 bases at V and 5 bases at J, leaving 8 bases unmatched. The CDR3: CASSDSGQGGTEAFF. CDR3 bases: TGCGCCAGCAGTGATTCTGGACAGGGTGGTACTGAAGCTTTCTTT.

This chain uses TRBV5-4 with TRBJ2-5, with 8 nucleotides matching TRBD1. The trim removed 5 bases at V and 5 bases at J, leaving 8 bases unmatched. Per the germline V gene, CDR1 is SGHNT and CDR2 is YYREEE (reference sequence). This CDR3 region has 14 residues. The chain's CDR3 is CASSPQDRAETQYF. CDR3 nucleotides: TGTGCCAGCAGTCCCCAGGACAGGGCGGAGACCCAGTACTTC.

This clone occurred a few times. The chain couples TRBV19 to TRBJ1-4; D unresolved. CDR1 and CDR2 (germline): LNHDA, SQIVND (reference sequence). The CDR3 runs 14 residues. The V gene lost 8 bases and the J gene lost 3 bases, with 13 bases spanning the gap. For the CDR3, the DNA is TGTGCCAGTGGGCTCAAGGCAGCTAATGAAAAACTGTTTTTT. Amino acids: CASGLKAANEKLFF.

This clone occurred a few times. This chain connects TRBV6-1 to TRBJ2-1, with TRBD2 matching over 16 bases. The CDR3 has 16 residues. Germline V gene sequence: CDR1 MNHNS, CDR2 SASEGT. J lost 9 bases, V lost 4 bases, and 6 bases had no gene match. The DNA of the CDR3 is TGTGCCAGCAGTGTCGGGACTAGCGGGAGGGTGGGTGAGCAGTTCTTC. Translation: CASSVGTSGRVGEQFF.

J is TRBJ2-2 and V is TRBV4-3; D is ambiguous. This CDR3 comprises 14 residues. Trimming took off 4 bases at V and 4 bases at J, with 10 bases between the two ends. Looked up from germline, CDR1 is LGHNA and CDR2 is YSLEER. As DNA, the CDR3 is TGCGCCAGCAGCCCTACCCCGCCCACCGGGGAGCTGTTTTTT. Encoded protein: CASSPTPPTGELFF.

The chain carries TRBV30 and TRBJ1-1; no firm D call. Trimming removed 0 bases from V and 1 base from J, with 9 bases in between. CDR1 GTSNPN and CDR2 SVGIG come from the germline V gene (reference sequence). The length of the CDR3 is 14 residues. Here the CDR3 DNA reads TGTGCCTGGAGTGTGCGTGCCGGGAACACTGAAGCTTTCTTT. This translates into CAWSVRAGNTEAFF.

This sequence joins TRBV30 and TRBJ2-1; tentatively, D is TRBD2 (7 bases). The ends were cut back, 7 bases at V and 7 bases at J, with 20 bases in the middle. Germline V gene lookup returns CDR1 GTSNPN and CDR2 SVGIG (reference sequence). This CDR3 is built from 14 residues. The CDR3 spells CASVLRGAVNEQFF. CDR3 coding DNA: TGTGCCTCGGTCCTTCGGGGGGCAGTGAATGAGCAGTTCTTC.

The chain is built from TRBV7-8 and TRBJ2-6; tentative D call: TRBD1 (5 bases). V lost 2 bases and J lost 0, with 11 bases in between. The CDR3 is 17 amino acids. Germline CDR1 SGHVS, CDR2 FQNEAQ. Written as DNA, the CDR3 is TGTGCCAGCAGCTTACTACAGGCAACCTCTGGGGCCAACGTCCTGACTTTC. Residues: CASSLLQATSGANVLTF.

This chain links TRBV7-3 with TRBJ1-1; D unclear. Per the germline V gene, CDR1 is SGHTA and CDR2 is FQGTGA. This CDR3 is 19 amino acids long. Trimming cost V 5 bases and J 1 base, with 26 bases left between them. CDR3 nucleotides: TGTGCCAGCAGCCACGCGGGCAGGCCTTCGTATGAGGAGAACACTGAAGCTTTCTTT. Its translation: CASSHAGRPSYEENTEAFF.

This rearrangement joins TRBV28 to TRBJ2-1; 7 nucleotides match TRBD2. V shed 3 bases, J shed 7 bases, and the junction held 18 bases outside the gene matches. The CDR3 is made up of 18 amino acids. Germline V gives CDR1 MDHEN, CDR2 SYDVKM. The CDR3 DNA reads TGTGCCAGCAGTTTTATCGGGTTAGCGGGTGGGATAAGGAATGAGCAGTTCTTC. Translated: CASSFIGLAGGIRNEQFF.